This T cell receptor (beta chain) was identified in a study of T cells in Graves' hyperthyroidism and ophthalmopathy. The CDR3 runs 12 residues. Looked up from germline, CDR1 is MNHNS and CDR2 is SASEGT. V lost 8 bases and J lost 4, with 11 bases in between. Amplification of TCR beta CDR3 regions was performed using RNA transcripts as template. HTBI primers were used for first-round RT-PCR of the TCR CDR3. MiXCR, applied by TCRdb to the multiplex PCR reads, yields one record per CDR3 protein. This sample carries about 320,000 distinct CDR3 sequences, around a sixth of them seen once, and the ten largest clones take around 33%. Study findings and constraints: Progression to ophthalmopathy was predicted a median of roughly 6.6 months early. In the analysis, a 13 V-J model separated ophthalmopathy from stable hyperthyroidism.

The definition of stable Graves' hyperthyroidism was no ophthalmopathy progression within 18 months. Isolation of PBMCs was performed on around 9.8 ml fresh peripheral blood. This clonotype was counted at least ten times. The antigen is not known. The sequence was collected from a man aged 25 to 40 with Graves' hyperthyroidism. The chain uses TRBV6-1 and TRBJ2-5; perhaps TRBD2 as D (5 bases). Sequenced: blood. CDR3 nucleotide sequence: TGTGCCAGCCGGGGTGGTTTAGAGACCCAGTACTTC. Translating it yields CASRGGLETQYF.